This T cell receptor beta chain was identified during a study of blood T cell repertoires in COVID-19. Study summary: Samples taken during acute and convalescent COVID-19 were collected in the United States, Italy and Spain.

Sequencing used immunoSEQ multiplex PCR; TCRdb keeps in-frame clones, though not all of them. The sample has about 160,000 clones; over 65% are singletons. The CDR3 runs 16 residues. V shed 7 bases, J shed 7 bases, and the junction held 8 bases outside the gene matches. The germline V gene has CDR1 SNHLY and CDR2 FYNNEI. V is TRBV2 and J is TRBJ2-2; the match to TRBD2 covers 14 bases. Sequenced input: peripheral blood. The sequence was collected from a man in his 70s with acute or convalescent COVID-19. CDR3 nucleotide sequence: TGTGCCAGCAAGCGACTAGCGGGGGGGCAGGGCGGGGAGCTGTTTTTT. Encoded protein: CASKRLAGGQGGELFF. Combining the CDR3 with reference TRBV2 and TRBJ2-2 gives the whole variable domain EPEVTQTPSHQVTQMGQEVILRCVPISNHLYFYWYRQILGQKVEFLVSFYNNEISEKSEIFDDQFSVERPDGSNFTLKIRSTKLEDSAMYFCASKRLAGGQGGELFFGEGSRLTVL.